The 8 T cell receptor beta chains below come from one sample, sequenced in a study of Ad26.COV2.S vaccination and SARS-CoV-2 variants. Treatment given: about 20 received Ad26.COV2.S at low or high dose, single or two shots; roughly five received placebo; per-sample allocation not given. Sampling was done on day 63 after the first vaccine or placebo injection. Sequencing was performed with immunoSEQ multiplex PCR; in TCRdb, only in-frame clones are kept and a portion is missing. This sample has roughly 700,000 clones; roughly 90% occur once, and the top ten carry over 1.3%. Sequenced material: peripheral blood, taken in a trial of Ad26.COV2.S vaccine versus placebo. Receptor source: a person aged 18-60 years who received the Ad26.COV2.S COVID-19 vaccine or a placebo.

The chain recombines TRBV11-1 with TRBJ1-2; D not certain. The V end lost 4 bases, the J end lost 0 bases, and 15 bases lay between the germline ends. Germline CDR1 is SGHAT and CDR2 is FQDESV (reference sequence). This CDR3 spans 16 amino acids. The CDR3 nucleotides are TGTGCCAGCAGCTCCCCCTACGGTGGGGCTAACTATGGCTACACCTTC. Protein product: CASSSPYGGANYGYTF.

Only a few counts were recorded for this clone. The J gene is TRBJ1-6, the V gene TRBV5-4; 7 bases map to TRBD1. This CDR3 contains 18 residues. Germline lookup yields CDR1 SGHNT and CDR2 YYREEE (reference sequence). V lost 4 bases to trimming and J lost 0 bases; unmatched junction nucleotides: 10. The CDR3 sequence is CASSRDSGPSSYNSPLHF. Here the CDR3 DNA reads TGTGCCAGCAGCCGGGACAGCGGGCCGAGCTCCTATAATTCACCCCTCCACTTT.

This clone was picked up one time. The chain recombines TRBV7-9 with TRBJ2-7; 7 bases match TRBD2. CDR1 is SEHNR, CDR2 FQNEAQ, per germline (reference sequence). The CDR3 sequence is 14 residues long. After removal of 2 bases from V and 5 bases from J, the junction contained 6 bases not matched to a gene. CDR3 sequence reads: CASSLYGRSDEQYF. DNA for the CDR3: TGTGCCAGCAGCTTATACGGGAGGTCCGACGAGCAGTACTTC.

The gene calls are TRBV12-3 or TRBV12-4 and TRBJ2-7; D possibly uses TRBD1 or TRBD2 (5 bases each). This CDR3 spans 13 amino acids. Trimming pared 6 bases from V and 10 bases from J, leaving 19 bases between. CDR3 residues: CASSLGTLKPQYF. The CDR3, as DNA: TGTGCCAGCAGCCTCGGGACCCTTAAACCCCAGTACTTC.

V and J are TRBV3-1 (or the pseudogene TRBV3-2) and TRBJ1-1; no clear D gene. Germline V lookup: CDR1 LGHDT, CDR2 YNNKEL (reference sequence). This CDR3 is built from 12 residues. V lost 0 bases and J lost 11, with 10 bases in between. CDR3 sequence reads: CASSQDTGNAFF. DNA for the CDR3: TGTGCCAGCAGCCAAGATACGGGGAACGCTTTCTTT.

Remarks on this clone: This sample includes further DNA sequences coding for the same CDR3. The chain combines TRBV2 with TRBJ2-3; D is unresolved. Germline V gene lookup returns CDR1 SNHLY and CDR2 FYNNEI. Trimming stripped 5 bases from V and 0 bases from J, with 3 bases between. CDR3 length: 12 residues. For the CDR3, the DNA is TGTGCCAGCAGTCCTAGCACAGATACGCAGTATTTT. This gives the protein CASSPSTDTQYF.

The V gene is TRBV7-2, the J gene TRBJ2-1; 14 positions match TRBD2. In germline, CDR1 is SGHTA, CDR2 FQGNSA. The CDR3 consists of 19 residues. V dropped 1 base and J dropped 7; count of bases not matched to a gene: 12. CDR3 sequence: CASSLDAPGLAGAGNEQFF. DNA of the CDR3: TGTGCCAGCAGCTTAGACGCCCCGGGACTAGCGGGAGCAGGTAATGAGCAGTTCTTC.

This clone was seen only a few times. The identical CDR3 is also encoded by other nucleotide sequences in the sample. The rearrangement joins TRBV18 to TRBJ1-5; D not certain. Germline loops: CDR1 KGHSH, CDR2 LQKENI. This CDR3 has 12 residues. V shed 3 bases and J shed 5 bases, with 5 bases lying between them. CDR3 in amino acids: CASSPGDQPQHF. DNA of the CDR3: TGTGCCAGCTCACCTGGGGATCAGCCCCAGCATTTT.